In this sample, the clone carrying this T cell receptor beta chain turned up many times. The sample originates from a study of blood T cells in healthy people across ages. Using a J-beta primer mix together with a sample-barcoded 5' primer, a second PCR was run for roughly 6 to 11 cycles. TCRdb re-derived calls from the 5' RACE reads in MiXCR, one entry per CDR3 protein. The table records around 1,500,000 distinct CDR3 sequences, roughly 45% of them present only once. Trimming removed 7 bases at V and 1 base at J, with 11 bases between. This CDR3 has 14 residues. Per the germline V gene, CDR1 is SQVTM and CDR2 is ANQGSEA.

Sequencing used blood. This clonotype was sampled from a young woman in good health. The chain couples TRBV29-1 to TRBJ2-6; D might be TRBD1 or TRBD2, each matching 6 bases. CDR3 protein: CSAQGGSGANVLTF. The CDR3 nucleotides read TGCAGCGCACAAGGGGGGTCTGGGGCCAACGTCCTGACTTTC.